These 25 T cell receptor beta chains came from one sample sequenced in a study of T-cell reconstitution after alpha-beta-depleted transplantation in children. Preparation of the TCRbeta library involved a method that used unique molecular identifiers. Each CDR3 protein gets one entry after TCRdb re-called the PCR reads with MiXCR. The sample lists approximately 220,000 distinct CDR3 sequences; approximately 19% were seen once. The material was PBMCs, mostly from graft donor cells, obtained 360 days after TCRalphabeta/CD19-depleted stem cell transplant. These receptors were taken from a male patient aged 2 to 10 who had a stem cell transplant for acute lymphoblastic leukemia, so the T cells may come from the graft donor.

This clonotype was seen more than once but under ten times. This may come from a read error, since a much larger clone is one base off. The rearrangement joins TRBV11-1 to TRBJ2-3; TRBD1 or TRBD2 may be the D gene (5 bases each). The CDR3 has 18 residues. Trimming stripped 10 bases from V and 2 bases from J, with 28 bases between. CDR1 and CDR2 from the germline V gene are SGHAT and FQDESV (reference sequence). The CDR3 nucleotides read TGTGCCATCAGACCAAAGGTCACGGAGTGGGGACCCACAGATACGCAGTATTTT. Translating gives CAIRPKVTEWGPTDTQYF.

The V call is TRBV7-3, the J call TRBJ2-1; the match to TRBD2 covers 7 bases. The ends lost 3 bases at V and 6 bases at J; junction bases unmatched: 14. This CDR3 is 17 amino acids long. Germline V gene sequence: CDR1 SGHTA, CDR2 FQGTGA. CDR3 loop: CASSFYSGPSSGNEQFF. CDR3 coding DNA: TGTGCCAGCAGCTTTTATAGCGGGCCATCTTCAGGCAATGAGCAGTTCTTC. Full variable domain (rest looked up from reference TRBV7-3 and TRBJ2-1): GAGVSQTPSNKVTEKGKYVELRCDPISGHTALYWYRQSLGQGPEFLIYFQGTGAADDSGLPNDRFFAVRPEGSVSTLKIQRTERGDSAVYLCASSFYSGPSSGNEQFFGPGTRLTVL.

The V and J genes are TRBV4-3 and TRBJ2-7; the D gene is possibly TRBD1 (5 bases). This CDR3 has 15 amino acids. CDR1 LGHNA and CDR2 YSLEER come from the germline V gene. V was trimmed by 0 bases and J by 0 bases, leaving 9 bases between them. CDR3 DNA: TGCGCCAGCAGCCAAGAAGGACACTACTCCTACGAGCAGTACTTC. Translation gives CASSQEGHYSYEQYF.

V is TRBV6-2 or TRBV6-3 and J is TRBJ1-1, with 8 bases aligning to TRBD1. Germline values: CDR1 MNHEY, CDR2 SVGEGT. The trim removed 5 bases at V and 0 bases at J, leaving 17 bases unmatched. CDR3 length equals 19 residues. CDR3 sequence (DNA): TGTGCCAGCAGTCCTCAGGGGGCGCATTGGATGTCTATGAACACTGAAGCTTTCTTT. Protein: CASSPQGAHWMSMNTEAFF.

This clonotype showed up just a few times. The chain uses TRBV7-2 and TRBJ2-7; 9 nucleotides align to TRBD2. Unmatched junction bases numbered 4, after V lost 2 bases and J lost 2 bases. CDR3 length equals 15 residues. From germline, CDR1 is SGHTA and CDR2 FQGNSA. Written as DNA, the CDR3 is TGTGCCAGCAGCTTACTAGCGGGGACGCCCTACGAGCAGTACTTC. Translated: CASSLLAGTPYEQYF.

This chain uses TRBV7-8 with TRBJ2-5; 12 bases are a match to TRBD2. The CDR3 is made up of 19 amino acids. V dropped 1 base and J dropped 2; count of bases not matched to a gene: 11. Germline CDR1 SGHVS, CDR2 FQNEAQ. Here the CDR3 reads CASSLVLAGGPVTQETQYF. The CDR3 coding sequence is TGTGCCAGCAGCTTAGTCCTAGCGGGGGGGCCGGTCACTCAAGAGACCCAGTACTTC.

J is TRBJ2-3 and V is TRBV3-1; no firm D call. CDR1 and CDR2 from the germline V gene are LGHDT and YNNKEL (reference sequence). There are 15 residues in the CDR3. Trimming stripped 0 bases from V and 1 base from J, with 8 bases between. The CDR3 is CASSQEGYGTDTQYF. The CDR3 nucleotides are TGTGCCAGCAGCCAAGAGGGGTACGGCACAGATACGCAGTATTTT.

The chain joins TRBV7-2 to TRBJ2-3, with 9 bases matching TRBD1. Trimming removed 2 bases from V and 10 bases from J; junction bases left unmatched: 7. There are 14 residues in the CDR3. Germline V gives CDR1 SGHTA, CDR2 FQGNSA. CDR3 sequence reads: CASSLTGGADAQYF. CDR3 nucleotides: TGTGCCAGCAGCTTAACAGGGGGCGCCGATGCGCAGTATTTT.

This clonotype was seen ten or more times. The CDR3 loop is CSEQGIHEQYF. DNA of the CDR3: TGCAGTGAACAGGGGATCCACGAGCAGTACTTC. The chain has TRBV20-1 and TRBJ2-7, with 7 bases that match TRBD1. In germline, CDR1 is DFQATT, CDR2 SNEGSKA (reference sequence). This CDR3 has 11 amino acids. With V trimmed by 7 bases and J by 5 bases, 5 bases remained unmatched.

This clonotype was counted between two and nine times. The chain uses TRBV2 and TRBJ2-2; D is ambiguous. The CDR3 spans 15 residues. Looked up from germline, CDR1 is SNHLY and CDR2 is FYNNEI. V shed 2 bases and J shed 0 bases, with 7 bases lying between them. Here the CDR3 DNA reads TGTGCCAGCAGTGAAATCCGGCCGAACACCGGGGAGCTGTTTTTT. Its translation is CASSEIRPNTGELFF.

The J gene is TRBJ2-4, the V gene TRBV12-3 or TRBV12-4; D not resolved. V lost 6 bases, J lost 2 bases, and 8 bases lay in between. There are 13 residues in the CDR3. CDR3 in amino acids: CASSLQTKNIQYF. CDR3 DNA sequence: TGTGCCAGCAGCCTGCAGACCAAAAACATTCAGTACTTC.

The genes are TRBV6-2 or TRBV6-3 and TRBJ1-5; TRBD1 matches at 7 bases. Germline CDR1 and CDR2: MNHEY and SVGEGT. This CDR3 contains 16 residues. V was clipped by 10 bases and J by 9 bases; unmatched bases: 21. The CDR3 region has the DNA TGTGCCATCGGATCTGGCGACAGGGCGGGATATCGGCCCCAGCATTTT. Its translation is CAIGSGDRAGYRPQHF.

The CDR3 spells CSGALAVRRGNTEAFF. The CDR3 DNA sequence: TGCAGTGGCGCCTTGGCAGTCAGACGGGGGAACACTGAAGCTTTCTTT. The chain joins TRBV20-1 to TRBJ1-1, with D hard to call. Germline V gene data show CDR1 as DFQATT and CDR2 as SNEGSKA (reference sequence). The CDR3 extends over 16 amino acids. Trimming removed 7 bases at V and 1 base at J, with 22 bases between.

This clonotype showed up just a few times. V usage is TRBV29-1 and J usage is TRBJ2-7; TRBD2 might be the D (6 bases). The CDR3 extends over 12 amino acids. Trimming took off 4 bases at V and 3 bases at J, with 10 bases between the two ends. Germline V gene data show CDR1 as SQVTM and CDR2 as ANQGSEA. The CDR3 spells CSVVVGGYEQYF. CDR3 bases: TGCAGCGTTGTGGTGGGAGGCTACGAGCAGTACTTC.

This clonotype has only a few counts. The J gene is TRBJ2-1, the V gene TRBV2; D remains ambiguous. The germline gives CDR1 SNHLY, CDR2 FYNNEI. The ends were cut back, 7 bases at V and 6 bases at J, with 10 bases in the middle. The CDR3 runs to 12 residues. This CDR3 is CASNPLGNEQFF. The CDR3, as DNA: TGTGCCAGCAACCCACTGGGCAATGAGCAGTTCTTC.

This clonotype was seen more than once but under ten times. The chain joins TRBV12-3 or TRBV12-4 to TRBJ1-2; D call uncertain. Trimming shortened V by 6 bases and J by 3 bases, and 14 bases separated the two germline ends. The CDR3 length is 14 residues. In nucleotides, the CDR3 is TGTGCCAGCAGCCCTACTCAGAGATACTATGGCTACACCTTC. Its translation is CASSPTQRYYGYTF.

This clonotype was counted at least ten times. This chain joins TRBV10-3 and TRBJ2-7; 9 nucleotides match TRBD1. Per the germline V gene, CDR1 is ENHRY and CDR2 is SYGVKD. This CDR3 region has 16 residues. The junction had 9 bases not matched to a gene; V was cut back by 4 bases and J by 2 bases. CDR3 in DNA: TGTGCCATCAGTGCTTCCGGGACAGGGCTTACCTACGAGCAGTACTTC. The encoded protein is CAISASGTGLTYEQYF.

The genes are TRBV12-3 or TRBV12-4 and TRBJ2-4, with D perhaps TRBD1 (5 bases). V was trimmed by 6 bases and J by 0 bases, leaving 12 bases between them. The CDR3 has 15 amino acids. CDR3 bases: TGTGCCAGCAGACAAGAAGGGGAAGCCAAAAACATTCAGTACTTC. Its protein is CASRQEGEAKNIQYF.

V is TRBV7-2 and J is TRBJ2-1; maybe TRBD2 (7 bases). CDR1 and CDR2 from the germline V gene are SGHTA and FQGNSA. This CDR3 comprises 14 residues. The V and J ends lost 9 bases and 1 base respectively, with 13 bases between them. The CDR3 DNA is TGTGCCAGTCTAGGGGGGGGGTCCTACAATGAGCAGTTCTTC. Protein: CASLGGGSYNEQFF.

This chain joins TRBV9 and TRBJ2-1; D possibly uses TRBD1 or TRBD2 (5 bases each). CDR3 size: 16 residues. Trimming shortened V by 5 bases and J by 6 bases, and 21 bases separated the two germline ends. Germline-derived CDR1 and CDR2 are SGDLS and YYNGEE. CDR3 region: CASRPIRGDVVNEQFF. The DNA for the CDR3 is TGTGCCAGCAGGCCCATAAGGGGAGACGTGGTCAATGAGCAGTTCTTC.

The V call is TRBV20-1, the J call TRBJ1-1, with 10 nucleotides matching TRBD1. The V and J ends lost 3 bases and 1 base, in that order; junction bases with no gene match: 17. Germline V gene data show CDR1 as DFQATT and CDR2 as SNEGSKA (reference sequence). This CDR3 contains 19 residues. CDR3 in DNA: TGCAGTGCTAGGTGGGTGCCTGGCAGACAGGGGGCGCGGAACACTGAAGCTTTCTTT. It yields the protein CSARWVPGRQGARNTEAFF.

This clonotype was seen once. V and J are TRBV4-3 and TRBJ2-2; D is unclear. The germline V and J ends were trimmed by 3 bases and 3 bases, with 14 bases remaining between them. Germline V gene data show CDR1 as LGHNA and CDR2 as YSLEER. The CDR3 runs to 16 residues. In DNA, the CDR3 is TGCGCCAGCAGCCAGCTATACAATAAAGACACCGGGGAGCTGTTTTTT. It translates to CASSQLYNKDTGELFF.

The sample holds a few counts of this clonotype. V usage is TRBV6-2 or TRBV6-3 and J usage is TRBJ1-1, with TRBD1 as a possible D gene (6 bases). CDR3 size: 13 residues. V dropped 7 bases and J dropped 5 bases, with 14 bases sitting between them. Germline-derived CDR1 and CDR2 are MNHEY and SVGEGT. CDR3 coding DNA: TGTGCCAGCACGGGGGGCGGTCGGACTGAAGCTTTCTTT. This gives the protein CASTGGGRTEAFF.

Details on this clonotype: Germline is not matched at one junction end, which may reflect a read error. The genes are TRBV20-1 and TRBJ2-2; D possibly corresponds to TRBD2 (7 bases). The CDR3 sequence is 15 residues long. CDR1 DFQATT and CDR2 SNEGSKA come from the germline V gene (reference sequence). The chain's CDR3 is CCARTGGALGGELFF. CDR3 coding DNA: TGCTGTGCTAGAACTGGGGGGGCACTTGGCGGGGAGCTGTTTTTT.

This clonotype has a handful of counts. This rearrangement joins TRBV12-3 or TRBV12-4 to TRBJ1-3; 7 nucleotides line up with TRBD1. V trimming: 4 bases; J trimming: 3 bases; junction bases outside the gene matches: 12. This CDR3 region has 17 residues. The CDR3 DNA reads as TGTGCCAGCAGTTCCCCCCTTCTAGACAGGGATGGAAACACCATATATTTT. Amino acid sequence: CASSSPLLDRDGNTIYF.